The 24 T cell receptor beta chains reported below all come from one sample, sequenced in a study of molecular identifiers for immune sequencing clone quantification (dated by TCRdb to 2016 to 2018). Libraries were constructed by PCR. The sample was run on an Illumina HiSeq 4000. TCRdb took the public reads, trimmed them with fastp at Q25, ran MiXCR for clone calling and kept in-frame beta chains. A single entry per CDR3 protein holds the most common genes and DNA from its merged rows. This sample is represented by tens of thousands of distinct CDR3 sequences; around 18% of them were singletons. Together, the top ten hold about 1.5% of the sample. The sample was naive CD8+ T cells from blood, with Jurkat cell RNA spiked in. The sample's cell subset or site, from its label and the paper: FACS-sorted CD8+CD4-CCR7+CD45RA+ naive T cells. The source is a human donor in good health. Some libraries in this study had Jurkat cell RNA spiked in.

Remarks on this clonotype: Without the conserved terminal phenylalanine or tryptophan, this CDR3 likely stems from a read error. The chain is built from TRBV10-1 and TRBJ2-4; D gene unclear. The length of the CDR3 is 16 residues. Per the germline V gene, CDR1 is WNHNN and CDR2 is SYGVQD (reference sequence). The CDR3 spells CASRPGDGSAKNIQYL. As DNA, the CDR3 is TGCGCCAGCAGACCCGGAGACGGGTCCGCCAAGAACATTCAGTACCTC.

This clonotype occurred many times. This CDR3 is CASSDGRVIVNQPQHF. As DNA, the CDR3 is TGTGCCAGCAGTGATGGCAGGGTGATCGTCAATCAGCCCCAGCATTTT. The chain uses TRBV6-1 and TRBJ1-5, with D possibly matching TRBD1 (5 bases). The germline V gene encodes CDR1 MNHNS and CDR2 SASEGT. This CDR3 is 16 amino acids long. The V and J ends lost 3 bases and 3 bases respectively, with 15 bases between them.

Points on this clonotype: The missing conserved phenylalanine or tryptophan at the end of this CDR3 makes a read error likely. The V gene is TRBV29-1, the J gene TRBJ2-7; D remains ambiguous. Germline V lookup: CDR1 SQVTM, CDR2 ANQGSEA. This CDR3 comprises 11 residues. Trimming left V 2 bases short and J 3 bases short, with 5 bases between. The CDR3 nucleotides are TGCAGCGTTGAACGAGACTACGAGCAGTACTCC. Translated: CSVERDYEQYS.

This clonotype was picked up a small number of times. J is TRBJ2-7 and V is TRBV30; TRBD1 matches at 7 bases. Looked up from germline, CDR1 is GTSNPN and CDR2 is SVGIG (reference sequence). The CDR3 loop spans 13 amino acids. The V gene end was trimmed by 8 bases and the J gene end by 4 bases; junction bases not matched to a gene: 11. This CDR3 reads CAGEQGIGYEQYF. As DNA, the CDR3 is TGTGCCGGAGAACAGGGGATCGGATACGAGCAGTACTTC. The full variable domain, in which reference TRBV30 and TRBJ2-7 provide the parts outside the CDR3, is SQTIHQWPATLVQPVGSPLSLECTVEGTSNPNLYWYRQAAGRGLQLLFYSVGIGQISSEVPQNLSASRPQDRQFILSSKKLLLSDSGFYLCAGEQGIGYEQYFGPGTRLTVT.

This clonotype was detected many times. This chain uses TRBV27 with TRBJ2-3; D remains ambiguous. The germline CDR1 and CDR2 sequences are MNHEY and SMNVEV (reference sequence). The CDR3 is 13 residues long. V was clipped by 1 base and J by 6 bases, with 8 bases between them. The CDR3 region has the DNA TGTGCCAGCAGTTTATTTGTATCCGATACGCAGTATTTT. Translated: CASSLFVSDTQYF.

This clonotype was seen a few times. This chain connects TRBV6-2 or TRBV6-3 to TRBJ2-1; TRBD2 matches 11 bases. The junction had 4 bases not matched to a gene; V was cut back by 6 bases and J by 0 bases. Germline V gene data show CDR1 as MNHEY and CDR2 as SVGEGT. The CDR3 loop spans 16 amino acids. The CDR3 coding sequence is TGTGCCAGCAGGATAGCGGGAGGGAGCTCCTACAATGAGCAGTTCTTC. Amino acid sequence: CASRIAGGSSYNEQFF.

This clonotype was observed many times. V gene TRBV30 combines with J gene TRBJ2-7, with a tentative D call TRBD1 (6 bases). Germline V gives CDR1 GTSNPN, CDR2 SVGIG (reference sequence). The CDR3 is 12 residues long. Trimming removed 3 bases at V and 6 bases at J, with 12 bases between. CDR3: CAWRGRTVEQYF. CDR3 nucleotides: TGTGCCTGGAGGGGGCGGACAGTCGAGCAGTACTTC.

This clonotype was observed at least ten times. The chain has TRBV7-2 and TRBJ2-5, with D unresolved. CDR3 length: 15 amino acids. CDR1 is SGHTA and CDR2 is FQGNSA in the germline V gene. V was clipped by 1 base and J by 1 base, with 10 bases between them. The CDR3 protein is CASSLVARVQETQYF. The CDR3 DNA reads TGTGCCAGCAGCTTAGTGGCTCGGGTCCAAGAGACCCAGTACTTC.

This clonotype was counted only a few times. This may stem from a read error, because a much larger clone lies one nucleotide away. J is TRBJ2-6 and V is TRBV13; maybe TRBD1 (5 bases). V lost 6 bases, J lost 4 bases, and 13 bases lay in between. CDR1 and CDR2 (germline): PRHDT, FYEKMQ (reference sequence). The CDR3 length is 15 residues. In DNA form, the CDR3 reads TGTGCCAGCAGAATGCAGGGTGGGGGGGCCAACGTCCTGACTTTC. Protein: CASRMQGGGANVLTF.

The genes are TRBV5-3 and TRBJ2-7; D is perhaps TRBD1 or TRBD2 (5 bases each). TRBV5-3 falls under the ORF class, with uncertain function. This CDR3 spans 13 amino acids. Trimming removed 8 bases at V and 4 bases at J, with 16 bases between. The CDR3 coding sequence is TGTGCCAGCAGCACCGTGGGGGTGTACGAGCAGTACTTC. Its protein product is CASSTVGVYEQYF.

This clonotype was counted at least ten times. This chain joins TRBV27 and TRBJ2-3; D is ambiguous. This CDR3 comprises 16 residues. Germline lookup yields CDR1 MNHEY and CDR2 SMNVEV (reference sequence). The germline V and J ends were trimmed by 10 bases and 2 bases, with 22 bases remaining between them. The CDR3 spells CAIEVGPDPDTDTQYF. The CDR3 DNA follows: TGTGCCATCGAGGTGGGTCCGGACCCGGACACAGATACGCAGTATTTT.

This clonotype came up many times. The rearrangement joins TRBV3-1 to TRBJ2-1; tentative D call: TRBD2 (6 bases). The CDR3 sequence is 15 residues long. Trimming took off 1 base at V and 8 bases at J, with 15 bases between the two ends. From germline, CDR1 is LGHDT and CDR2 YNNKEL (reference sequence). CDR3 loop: CASSQGGMREDEQFF. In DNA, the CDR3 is TGTGCCAGCAGCCAAGGGGGAATGAGGGAGGATGAGCAGTTCTTC.

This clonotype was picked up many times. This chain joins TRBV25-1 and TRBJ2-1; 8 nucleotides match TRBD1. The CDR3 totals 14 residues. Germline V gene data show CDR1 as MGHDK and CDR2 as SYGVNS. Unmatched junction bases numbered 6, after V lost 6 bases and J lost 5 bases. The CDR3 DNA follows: TGTGCCAGCAGAGGACAGGGTAACCACAATGAGCAGTTCTTC. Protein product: CASRGQGNHNEQFF.

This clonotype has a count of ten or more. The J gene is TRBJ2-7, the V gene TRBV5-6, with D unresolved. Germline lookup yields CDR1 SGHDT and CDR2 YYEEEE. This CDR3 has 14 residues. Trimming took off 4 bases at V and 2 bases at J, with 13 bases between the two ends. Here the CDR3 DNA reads TGTGCCAGCAGCGAGCAAGGTAGTACCTACGAGCAGTACTTC. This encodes CASSEQGSTYEQYF.

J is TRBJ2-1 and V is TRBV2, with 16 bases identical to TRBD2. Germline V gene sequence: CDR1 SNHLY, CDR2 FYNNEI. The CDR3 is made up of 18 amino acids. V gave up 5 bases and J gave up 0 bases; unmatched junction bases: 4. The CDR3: CASSPGLAGGPSYNEQFF. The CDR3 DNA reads TGTGCCAGCAGTCCGGGACTAGCGGGAGGGCCCTCCTACAATGAGCAGTTCTTC.

CDR3 region: CASSLDRGYHEQYF. The CDR3 DNA follows: TGTGCCAGCAGCTTGGACAGGGGTTATCACGAGCAGTACTTC. The rearrangement links TRBV5-4 to TRBJ2-7; 7 bases line up with TRBD1. Germline V lookup: CDR1 SGHNT, CDR2 YYREEE (reference sequence). The junction had 5 bases not matched to a gene; V was cut back by 0 bases and J by 5 bases. CDR3 length: 14 residues.

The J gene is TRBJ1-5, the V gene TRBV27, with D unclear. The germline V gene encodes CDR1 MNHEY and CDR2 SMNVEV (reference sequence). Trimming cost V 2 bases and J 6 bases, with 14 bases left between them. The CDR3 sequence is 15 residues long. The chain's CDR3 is CASSLTYGVTQPQHF. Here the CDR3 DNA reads TGTGCCAGCAGTTTAACTTACGGGGTTACTCAGCCCCAGCATTTT.

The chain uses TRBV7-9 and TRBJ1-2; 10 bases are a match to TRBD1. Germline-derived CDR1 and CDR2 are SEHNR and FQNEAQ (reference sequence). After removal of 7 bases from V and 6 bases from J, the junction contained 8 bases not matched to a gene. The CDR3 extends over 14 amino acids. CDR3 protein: CASTAGTGAHGYTF. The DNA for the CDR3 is TGTGCCAGCACCGCCGGGACAGGGGCTCATGGCTACACCTTC.

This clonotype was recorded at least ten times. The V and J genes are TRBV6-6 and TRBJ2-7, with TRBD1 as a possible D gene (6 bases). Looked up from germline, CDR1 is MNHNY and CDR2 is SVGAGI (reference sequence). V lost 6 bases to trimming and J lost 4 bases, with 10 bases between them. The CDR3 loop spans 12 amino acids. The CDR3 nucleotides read TGTGCCAGCAGGGGGGACAAGTACGAGCAGTACTTC. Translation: CASRGDKYEQYF.

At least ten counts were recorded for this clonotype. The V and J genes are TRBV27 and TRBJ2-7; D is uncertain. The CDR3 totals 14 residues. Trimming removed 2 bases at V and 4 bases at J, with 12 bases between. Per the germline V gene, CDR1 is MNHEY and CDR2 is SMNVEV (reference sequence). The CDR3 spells CASSLGAARYEQYF. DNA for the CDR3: TGTGCCAGCAGTTTAGGTGCGGCACGTTACGAGCAGTACTTC.

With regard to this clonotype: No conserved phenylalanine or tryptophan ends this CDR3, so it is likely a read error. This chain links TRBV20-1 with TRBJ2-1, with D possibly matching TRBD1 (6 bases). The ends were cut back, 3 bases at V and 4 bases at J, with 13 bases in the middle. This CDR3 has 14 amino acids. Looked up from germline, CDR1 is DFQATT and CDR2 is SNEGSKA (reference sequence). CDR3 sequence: CSARTYQGYNEQFL. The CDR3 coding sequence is TGCAGTGCTAGGACTTACCAGGGGTACAATGAGCAGTTCCTC.

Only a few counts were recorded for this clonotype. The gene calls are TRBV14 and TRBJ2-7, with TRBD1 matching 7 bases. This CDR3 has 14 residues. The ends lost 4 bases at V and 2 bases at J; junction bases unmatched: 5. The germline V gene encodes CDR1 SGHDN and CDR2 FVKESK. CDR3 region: CASSLRDRAYEQYF. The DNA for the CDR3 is TGTGCCAGCAGCCTACGTGACAGGGCCTACGAGCAGTACTTC.

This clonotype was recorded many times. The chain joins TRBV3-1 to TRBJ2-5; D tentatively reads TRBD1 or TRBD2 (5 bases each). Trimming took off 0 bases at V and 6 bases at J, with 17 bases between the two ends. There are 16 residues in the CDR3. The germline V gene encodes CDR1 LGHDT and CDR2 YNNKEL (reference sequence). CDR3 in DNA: TGTGCCAGCAGCCAAGATCAGGGACCCACCAGGCAGACCCAGTACTTC. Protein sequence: CASSQDQGPTRQTQYF.

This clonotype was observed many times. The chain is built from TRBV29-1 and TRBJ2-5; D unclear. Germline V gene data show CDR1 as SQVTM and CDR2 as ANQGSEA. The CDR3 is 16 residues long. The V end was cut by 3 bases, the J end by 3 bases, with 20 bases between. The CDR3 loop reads CSVEGWGGPHEETQYF. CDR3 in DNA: TGCAGCGTTGAGGGGTGGGGTGGCCCCCATGAAGAGACCCAGTACTTC.